These 27 T cell receptor beta chains came from one sample sequenced in a study of tumor-infiltrating lymphocytes in primary liver carcinoma. They got blood RNA out of unsorted whole blood and also pulled out germline DNA. The authors made TCR beta cDNA from about 500 ng total RNA with a constant-region primer. Three nested multiplex PCR rounds of slightly modified ARM-PCR generated TCR beta libraries. In the first two PCR rounds, TRBV1-TRBV30 forward primers were paired with a C-beta reverse primer, and each round lasted roughly 9 cycles. Each CDR3 protein gets one entry after TCRdb re-called the multiplex PCR reads with MiXCR. The table lists 190,000 or so distinct CDR3 sequences, about 65% of them singletons, with under 7.5% in the top ten. The sequenced material came from peripheral blood. The receptors here all came from a woman in her sixties or seventies with primary liver carcinoma and hepatitis B virus infection.

For this clonotype: At one end the junction does not follow the germline gene, possibly because of a read error. The chain links TRBV29-1 to TRBJ2-6, with D possibly TRBD2 on 6 matching bases. Germline V gene sequence: CDR1 SQVTM, CDR2 ANQGSEA. This CDR3 has 15 residues. The CDR3 is CNVVGEGTGASVLTF. For the CDR3, the DNA is TGCAACGTTGTGGGTGAAGGGACTGGGGCCAGCGTCCTGACTTTC.

The rearrangement joins TRBV28 to TRBJ1-2; TRBD1 is a possible D gene (6 bases). The CDR3 sequence is 13 residues long. V gave up 3 bases and J gave up 5 bases, with 10 bases separating them. The germline CDR1 and CDR2 sequences are MDHEN and SYDVKM. The CDR3 loop is CASSLRTEYGYTF. CDR3 nucleotides: TGTGCCAGCAGTTTGAGGACAGAGTATGGCTACACCTTC.

For this clonotype: The CDR3 ends on some other residue instead of the conserved phenylalanine or tryptophan, so this is likely a read error. The rearrangement uses TRBV5-4 and TRBJ2-3; the match to TRBD2 covers 7 bases. This CDR3 region has 17 residues. The germline gives CDR1 SGHNT, CDR2 YYREEE (reference sequence). The CDR3 nucleotides read TGTGCCAACAGCTTCCCTCGACTAGCAGAGGGCCTCGGTACGCAGTATATT. It specifies CANSFPRLAEGLGTQYI.

The V and J genes are TRBV7-8 and TRBJ2-5, with TRBD2 matching over 8 bases. Germline trimming cut 1 base from V and 7 bases from J; bases unmatched to any gene: 17. CDR3 length: 18 residues. CDR1 and CDR2 (germline): SGHVS, FQNEAQ. CDR3 DNA: TGTGCCAGCAGCTTAGATCCGGCCACTAGCGGCCTAAGGCGGACCCAGTACTTC. This encodes CASSLDPATSGLRRTQYF.

This clonotype was recorded at least ten times. A much bigger clone sits one base away, suggesting this may be a read error. The genes are TRBV11-3 and TRBJ2-5, with D hard to call. The V end lost 3 bases, the J end lost 1 base, and 9 bases lay between the germline ends. This CDR3 is built from 14 residues. The germline V gene encodes CDR1 SGHNT and CDR2 YENEEA. CDR3 protein: CASSFPGLQETQYF. CDR3 DNA: TGTGCCAGCAGCTTCCCGGGCCTCCAAGAGACCCAGTACTTC.

In this sample, this clonotype turned up once. V gene TRBV7-9 combines with J gene TRBJ2-5, with D perhaps matching TRBD1 (6 bases). The germline gives CDR1 SEHNR, CDR2 FQNEAQ (reference sequence). The CDR3 has 14 amino acids. Trimming removed 5 bases from V and 4 bases from J, with 14 bases in between. For the CDR3, the DNA is TGTGCCAGCAGCCTTGGACAGTGGGGAGAGACCCAGTACTTC. Its protein is CASSLGQWGETQYF.

This chain links TRBV11-2 with TRBJ2-4; TRBD1 aligns across 8 bases. Germline assignment: CDR1 SGHAT and CDR2 FQNNGV. The CDR3 spans 14 residues. The V and J ends lost 8 bases and 5 bases, in that order; junction bases with no gene match: 8. CDR3 sequence (DNA): TGTGCCAGCGGTTCTACAGGGGGGCAAAACATTCAGTACTTC. The encoded protein is CASGSTGGQNIQYF.

This clonotype appeared a few times. With a much larger clone just one base away, this may be a read error. The J gene is TRBJ2-5, the V gene TRBV5-1, with 7 bases lining up with TRBD1. The V gene's germline CDR1 is SGHRS and CDR2 YFSETQ. Losses at the gene ends were 4 bases for V and 4 bases for J; bases not matched to a gene: 7. The CDR3 covers 14 residues. CDR3 DNA: TGCGCCAGCAGCCCGAGGGGGCACCTAGAGACCCAGTACTTC. Its translation is CASSPRGHLETQYF.

This chain uses TRBV11-3 with TRBJ1-6; the match to TRBD1 covers 10 bases. The CDR3 is made up of 16 amino acids. Germline V gives CDR1 SGHNT, CDR2 YENEEA. The junction had 14 bases not matched to a gene; V was cut back by 10 bases and J by 8 bases. The CDR3 loop is CANNMTGTGVYSPLHF. The CDR3 coding sequence is TGTGCCAACAACATGACCGGGACAGGGGTTTATTCACCCCTCCACTTT.

The chain couples TRBV11-2 to TRBJ2-7; D assignment may be TRBD1 or TRBD2 (5 bases each). V lost 4 bases and J lost 8, with 18 bases in between. Germline-derived CDR1 and CDR2 are SGHAT and FQNNGV. This CDR3 contains 14 residues. CDR3 sequence reads: CASSSTVGTYKQYF. DNA of the CDR3: TGTGCCAGCAGCTCTACAGTTGGGACCTATAAGCAGTACTTC.

Notes on this clonotype: A much larger clone differs from this one at a single base, so this may be a read error. V gene TRBV12-3 or TRBV12-4 combines with J gene TRBJ1-1; D may be TRBD1 (6 bases). This CDR3 has 14 amino acids. CDR3 loop: CTSSFRGMNTEAFF. The CDR3 coding sequence is TGTACCAGCAGTTTCAGGGGTATGAACACTGAAGCTTTCTTT.

The rearrangement uses TRBV24-1 and TRBJ2-2, with D unclear. Trimming cost V 5 bases and J 2 bases, with 11 bases left between them. This CDR3 has 15 amino acids. The germline V gene has CDR1 KGHDR and CDR2 SFDVKD. Written as DNA, the CDR3 is TGTGCCACCAGTGGACGGGCACCCAACACCGGGGAGCTGTTTTTT. Translated, it gives CATSGRAPNTGELFF.

On this clonotype: A much larger clone lies a single base off, so this may be a read error. The rearrangement links TRBV6-5 to TRBJ1-2, with D possibly TRBD1 on 6 matching bases. CDR1 is MNHEY, CDR2 SVGAGI, per germline. The germline V and J ends were trimmed by 2 bases and 8 bases, with 15 bases remaining between them. The CDR3 totals 14 residues. This chain's CDR3 is CASSYTTQGLGYTF. Written as DNA, the CDR3 is TGTGCCAGCAGTTACACAACACAGGGCCTGGGCTACACCTTC.

Concerning this clonotype itself: A read error is possible here, since a much larger clone lies one base away. The chain has TRBV4-1 and TRBJ2-3; D tentatively reads TRBD1 or TRBD2 (6 bases each). Germline CDR1 is MGHRA and CDR2 is YSYEKL. The CDR3 is made up of 16 amino acids. The CDR3 DNA reads TGCGCCTGCAGCCAACCCGCCGGGGGCCGGGAGGATACGCAGTATTTT. The encoded protein is CACSQPAGGREDTQYF.

This clonotype was detected once. A much larger clone lies one base from this, so it may be a read error. V gene TRBV10-3 combines with J gene TRBJ2-1; 9 nucleotides align to TRBD2. CDR3 length equals 14 residues. J gave up 9 bases and V 6 bases, and 9 bases lay outside the gene matches. Germline-derived CDR1 and CDR2 are ENHRY and SYGVKD. CDR3 sequence: CAIRPDLAGVEQFF. CDR3 sequence (DNA): TGTGCCATCAGGCCGGACTTAGCGGGAGTTGAGCAGTTCTTC.

This clonotype has at least ten counts. V and J are TRBV29-1 and TRBJ2-1; D is unclear. The germline V gene encodes CDR1 SQVTM and CDR2 ANQGSEA. Trimming shortened V by 7 bases and J by 0 bases, and 13 bases separated the two germline ends. This CDR3 spans 14 amino acids. CDR3 bases: TGCAGCGCCGCGGTACAGAGCTCCTACAATGAGCAGTTCTTC. Residues: CSAAVQSSYNEQFF.

Worth noting for this clonotype: Germline is not matched at one junction end, which may reflect a read error. V gene TRBV28 combines with J gene TRBJ2-1; TRBD1 might be the D (6 bases). The CDR3 runs 16 residues. Germline V lookup: CDR1 MDHEN, CDR2 SYDVKM. CDR3 DNA: TGTGCCAGCAGTTTAGATCGGGCAGGGGTCTACAATGAGCAGCTCTTC. This translates into CASSLDRAGVYNEQLF.

Comment on this clonotype: Sequence at one end of the junction differs from germline and may be a read error. The chain combines TRBV6-2 or TRBV6-3 with TRBJ1-5; D gene uncertain. Germline CDR1 reads MNHEY; CDR2 reads SVGEGT. The CDR3 has 12 amino acids. DNA of the CDR3: TGTGTCAGCAGCCCTATAGGTCAGCCCCAGCATTTT. This sequence encodes CVSSPIGQPQHF.

On this clonotype itself: The junction departs from germline at one end; a sequencing error may be responsible. The chain recombines TRBV4-1 with TRBJ1-2; TRBD1 is a possible D gene (6 bases). CDR3 size: 15 residues. Germline V CDR1 and CDR2: MGHRA, YSYEKL. The CDR3 sequence: CTSSQLTGVHYGYTF. The CDR3 nucleotides are TGCACCAGCAGCCAATTGACAGGAGTGCACTATGGCTACACCTTC.

Concerning this clonotype itself: This may come from a read error, since a much larger clone is one base off. This chain connects TRBV12-3 or TRBV12-4 to TRBJ1-5; perhaps TRBD1 as D (5 bases). The CDR3 spans 13 residues. The CDR3 sequence is CVSSPMGRQPQHF. Written as DNA, the CDR3 is TGTGTCAGCAGTCCCATGGGACGGCAGCCCCAGCATTTT.

The genes are TRBV24-1 and TRBJ2-3, with 8 bases identical to TRBD1. Trimming cost V 4 bases and J 8 bases; bases outside gene matches: 10. Germline CDR1 reads KGHDR; CDR2 reads SFDVKD. This CDR3 is 15 amino acids long. The CDR3 coding sequence is TGTGCCACCAGTGACCTGACAGGGGACGGAAGTACGCAGTATTTT. This translates into CATSDLTGDGSTQYF.

The V call is TRBV20-1, the J call TRBJ2-1, with TRBD2 matching over 8 bases. The trim removed 0 bases at V and 9 bases at J, leaving 13 bases unmatched. Germline-derived CDR1 and CDR2 are DFQATT and SNEGSKA (reference sequence). This CDR3 region has 16 residues. The CDR3 region is CSARDYSGTSLGEQFF. The CDR3, as DNA: TGCAGTGCTAGAGATTATAGCGGGACCTCCCTTGGTGAGCAGTTCTTC.

This chain joins TRBV9 and TRBJ1-6; perhaps TRBD1 as D (5 bases). Germline lookup yields CDR1 SGDLS and CDR2 YYNGEE. The length of the CDR3 is 16 residues. Between the trimmed V and J ends, which lost 4 bases and 10 bases, there was a span of 21 bases. The CDR3 spells CASSPHADRVLSPLHF. CDR3 coding DNA: TGTGCCAGCAGCCCACACGCCGACAGAGTACTCTCACCCCTCCACTTT.

With regard to this clonotype: A junction boundary mismatches the germline segment, possibly from a read error. The gene calls are TRBV29-1 and TRBJ2-5; 7 bases line up with TRBD2. The CDR3 has 14 residues. Germline V gene data show CDR1 as SQVTM and CDR2 as ANQGSEA. The CDR3 sequence is CRVGGGGVPETQYF. The CDR3 region has the DNA TGCAGGGTTGGGGGTGGGGGGGTCCCAGAGACCCAGTACTTC.

Remarks on this clonotype: A much more abundant neighbour one base away suggests this may be a read error. The chain couples TRBV10-2 to TRBJ2-1; D is possibly TRBD2 (5 bases). Germline assignment: CDR1 WSHSY and CDR2 SAAADI. The germline V and J ends were trimmed by 7 bases and 0 bases, with 13 bases remaining between them. The CDR3 covers 15 residues. CDR3 coding DNA: TGCGCCAGCAACCGACTATCGAGCTCCTACAATGAGCAGTTCTTC. Translated, it gives CASNRLSSSYNEQFF.

The chain uses TRBV6-1 and TRBJ2-5; D perhaps matches TRBD2 (6 bases). CDR1 and CDR2 (germline): MNHNS, SASEGT. The CDR3 runs to 16 residues. CDR3 sequence reads: CTSSAIFRFPQETQYF. The CDR3 coding sequence is TGTACTAGCAGTGCAATATTTAGGTTCCCCCAAGAGACCCAGTACTTC.

As concerns this clonotype: A clone one base away is much larger, so this may be a read error. The final CDR3 position lacks the conserved phenylalanine or tryptophan, pointing to a likely read error. The chain combines TRBV6-1 with TRBJ2-7, with 7 nucleotides matching TRBD1. The CDR3 is 14 residues long. Germline assignment: CDR1 MNHNS and CDR2 SASEGT. V lost 5 bases to trimming and J lost 3 bases; unmatched junction nucleotides: 7. CDR3 in amino acids: CASSQTGFRYEQYL. DNA for the CDR3: TGTGCCAGCAGTCAGACAGGGTTCCGCTACGAGCAGTACTTG.